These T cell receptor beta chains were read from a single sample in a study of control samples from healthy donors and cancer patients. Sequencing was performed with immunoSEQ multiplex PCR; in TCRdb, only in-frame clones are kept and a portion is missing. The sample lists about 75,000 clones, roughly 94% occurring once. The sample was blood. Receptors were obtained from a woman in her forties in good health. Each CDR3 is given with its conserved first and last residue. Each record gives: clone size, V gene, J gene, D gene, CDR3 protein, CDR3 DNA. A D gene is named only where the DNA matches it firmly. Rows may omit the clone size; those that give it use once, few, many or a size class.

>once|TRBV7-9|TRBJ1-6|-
CASTKGDIWGMRSYNSPLHF
TGTGCCAGCACCAAAGGGGATATTTGGGGAATGAGGTCCTATAATTCACCCCTCCACTTT
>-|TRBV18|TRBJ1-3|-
CASSIQGRGGNTIYF
TGTGCCAGCTCAATACAGGGAAGAGGCGGAAACACCATATATTTT
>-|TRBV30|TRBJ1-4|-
CAWGGTPNEKLFF
TGTGCCTGGGGCGGGACACCTAATGAAAAACTGTTTTTT
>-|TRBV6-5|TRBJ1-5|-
CAGHSDSNQPQHF
TGTGCCGGACATTCAGACAGTAATCAGCCCCAGCATTTT
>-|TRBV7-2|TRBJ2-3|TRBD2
CASSLPNRTSGEDDTQYF
TGTGCCAGCAGCTTACCCAACCGGACTAGCGGGGAAGATGATACGCAGTATTTT
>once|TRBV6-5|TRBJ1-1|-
CASSYGRTTEAFF
TGTGCCAGCAGTTACGGAAGAACCACTGAAGCTTTCTTT
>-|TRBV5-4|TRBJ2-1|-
CASRREWGFSNEQFF
TGTGCCAGCAGACGGGAGTGGGGTTTTAGCAATGAGCAGTTCTTC
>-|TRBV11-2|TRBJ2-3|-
CASKSSTDTQYF
TGTGCCAGCAAGTCTAGCACAGATACGCAGTATTTT
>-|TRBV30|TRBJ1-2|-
CAWSVTINYGYTF
TGTGCCTGGAGTGTAACCATTAACTATGGCTACACCTTC
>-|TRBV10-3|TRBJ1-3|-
CATAEASSGNTIYF
TGTGCCACCGCGGAGGCGAGCTCTGGAAACACCATATATTTT
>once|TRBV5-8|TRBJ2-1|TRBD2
CASSGVLAGNSYNEQFF
TGTGCCAGCAGCGGGGTACTAGCGGGCAACTCCTACAATGAGCAGTTCTTC
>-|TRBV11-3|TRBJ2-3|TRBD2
CASSRGLADWSTDTQYF
TGTGCCAGCAGCCGCGGACTAGCTGACTGGAGCACAGATACGCAGTATTTT
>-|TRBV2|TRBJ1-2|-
CASSQNQGQSYGYTF
TGTGCCAGCAGCCAAAATCAAGGACAGTCCTATGGCTACACCTTC